Here is one TCR beta chain with its context. The antigen is not known. CDR1 KGHSH and CDR2 LQKENI come from the germline V gene. The CDR3 is made up of 14 amino acids. The ends were cut back, 3 bases at V and 7 bases at J, with 16 bases in the middle. Some clones are missing from TCRdb's copy, which holds only in-frame ones; the method was immunoSEQ multiplex PCR. Among about 75,000 clones, 70% to 90% were seen once, and the ten largest hold 15% to 20%. The data were taken from a study of OX40 agonist ivuxolimab in advanced cancers. Study-level results: In the 0.1-3.0 mg/kg groups, partial responders showed among the lowest expansion.

The sequence came from an adult with an advanced solid tumor such as melanoma, head and neck, liver or kidney cancer. This specimen was CD4+ or CD8+ T cells sorted from blood, taken in a trial of the OX40 agonist ivuxolimab. The rearrangement uses TRBV18 and TRBJ2-7, with D possibly TRBD2 on 6 matching bases. This CDR3 is CASSPTGTALEQYF. Here the CDR3 DNA reads TGTGCCAGCTCACCTACCGGGACTGCACTAGAGCAGTACTTC. Drawing the rest from reference TRBV18 and TRBJ2-7, the complete variable domain is NAGVMQNPRHLVRRRGQEARLRCSPMKGHSHVYWYRQLPEEGLKFMVYLQKENIIDESGMPKERFSAEFPKEGPSILRIQQVVRGDSAAYFCASSPTGTALEQYFGPGTRLTVT.